What follows is one T cell receptor beta chain and its context. The antigen is not known. The assay was immunoSEQ multiplex PCR, and TCRdb's table has in-frame clones only and misses some. The sample holds some 92,000 clones, approximately 92% seen once. The CDR3 is 14 residues long. V was cut by 3 bases and J by 2 bases, with 11 bases left in between. CDR1 and CDR2 (germline): KGHSH, LQKENI. This sample is drawn from a study of graft-versus-host responses after intestinal transplantation. Turning to the study itself: All recipients got anti-thymocyte globulin induction, then tacrolimus and steroids for approximately 3 years.

The study, taken as a whole, reports: Graft-donor T cell macrochimerism in patients accompanied high graft-versus-host to host-versus-graft clonal ratios in allografts. Ileal or blood samples showed some GvH clones first, and such clones were also found in recipient marrow.

The material sequenced was unstimulated CD4+ T cells sorted from spleen or lymph node cells, taken before intestinal transplant. This receptor was identified in a human donor who received an intestinal transplant. The rearrangement uses TRBV18 and TRBJ2-7; maybe TRBD2 (5 bases). This CDR3 is CASSPGSSAYEQYF. CDR3 sequence (DNA): TGTGCCAGCTCACCTGGGAGTTCAGCCTACGAGCAGTACTTC.